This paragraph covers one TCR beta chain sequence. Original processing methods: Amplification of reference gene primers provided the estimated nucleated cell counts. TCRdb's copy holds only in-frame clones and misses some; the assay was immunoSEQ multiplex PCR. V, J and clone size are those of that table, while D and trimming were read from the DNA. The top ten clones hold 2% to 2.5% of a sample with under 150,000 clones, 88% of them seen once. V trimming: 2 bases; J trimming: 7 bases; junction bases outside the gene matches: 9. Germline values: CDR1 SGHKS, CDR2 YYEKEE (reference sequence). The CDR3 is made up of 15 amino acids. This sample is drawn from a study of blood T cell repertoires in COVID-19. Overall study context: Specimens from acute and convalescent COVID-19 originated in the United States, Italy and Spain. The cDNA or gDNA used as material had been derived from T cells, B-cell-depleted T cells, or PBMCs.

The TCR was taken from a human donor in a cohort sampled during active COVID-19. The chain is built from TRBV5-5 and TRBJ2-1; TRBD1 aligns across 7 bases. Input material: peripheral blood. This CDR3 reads CASSLNWDRPNEQFF. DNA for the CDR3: TGTGCCAGCAGCTTAAACTGGGACAGACCGAATGAGCAGTTCTTC.